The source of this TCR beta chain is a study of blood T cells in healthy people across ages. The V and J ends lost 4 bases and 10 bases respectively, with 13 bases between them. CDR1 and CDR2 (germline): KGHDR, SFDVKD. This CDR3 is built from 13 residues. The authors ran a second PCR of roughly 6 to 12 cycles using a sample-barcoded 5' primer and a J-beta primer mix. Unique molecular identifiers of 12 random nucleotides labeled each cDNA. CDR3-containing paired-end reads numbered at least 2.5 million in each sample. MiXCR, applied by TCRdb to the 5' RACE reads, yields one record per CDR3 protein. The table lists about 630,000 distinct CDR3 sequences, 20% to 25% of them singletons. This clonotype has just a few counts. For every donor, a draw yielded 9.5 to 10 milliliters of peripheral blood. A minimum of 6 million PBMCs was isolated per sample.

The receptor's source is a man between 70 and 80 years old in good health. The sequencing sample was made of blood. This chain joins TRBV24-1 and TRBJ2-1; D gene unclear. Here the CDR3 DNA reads TGTGCCACCAGTGACCCTTCCATGCGGGAGCAGTTCTTC. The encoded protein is CATSDPSMREQFF.